These 30 T cell receptor beta chains were all obtained from the same sample, sequenced in a study of OX40 agonist ivuxolimab in advanced cancers. The assay was immunoSEQ multiplex PCR, and TCRdb's table has in-frame clones only and misses some. The sample consists of approximately 70,000 clones, about 89% of them appearing once. This specimen was CD4+ or CD8+ T cells sorted from blood, taken in a trial of the OX40 agonist ivuxolimab. These receptors all come from an adult with an advanced solid tumor such as melanoma, head and neck, liver or kidney cancer.

The V and J genes are TRBV5-1 and TRBJ2-1; the match to TRBD1 covers 8 bases. Germline V CDR1 and CDR2: SGHRS, YFSETQ. The ends lost 4 bases at V and 0 bases at J; junction bases unmatched: 9. The CDR3 sequence is 17 residues long. CDR3 residues: CASSPGDRFSSYNEQFF. CDR3 bases: TGCGCCAGCAGCCCTGGGGACAGGTTCAGCTCCTACAATGAGCAGTTCTTC.

The chain employs TRBV9 and TRBJ2-5; TRBD2 matches at 8 bases. The tail of the sequence fits TRBJ2-7 better, so the J call may be wrong. This CDR3 comprises 15 residues. Germline loops: CDR1 SGDLS, CDR2 YYNGEE. The CDR3 DNA reads as TGTGCCAGCTCACCCTGGGGGCGGGAGGAGGACGAGCAGTACTTC. Protein sequence: CASSPWGREEDEQYF.

The chain carries TRBV6-4 and TRBJ2-3; 8 positions agree with TRBD2. Germline trimming cut 3 bases from V and 4 bases from J; bases unmatched to any gene: 6. CDR3 length: 15 amino acids. CDR1 is MRHNA and CDR2 is SNTAGT in the germline V gene. The CDR3 spells CASSETGGEADTQYF. Here the CDR3 DNA reads TGTGCCAGCAGTGAGACGGGGGGGGAGGCAGATACGCAGTATTTT.

J is TRBJ1-6 and V is TRBV4-2; D is uncertain. Germline V gene lookup returns CDR1 LGHNA and CDR2 YNFKEQ. The V gene lost 0 bases and the J gene lost 7 bases, with 19 bases spanning the gap. CDR3 length equals 18 residues. The CDR3, as DNA: TGTGCCAGCAGCCAAGATCTTGGGCTACGGGAGAGGAATTCACCCCTCCACTTT. Protein sequence: CASSQDLGLRERNSPLHF.

The V gene is TRBV27, the J gene TRBJ2-1; no reliable D call. With 6 bases removed from V and 0 bases from J, the gap between germline ends came to 9 bases. The CDR3 extends over 14 amino acids. Germline V gene data show CDR1 as MNHEY and CDR2 as SMNVEV (reference sequence). The CDR3 protein is CASSYLPSYNEQFF. In nucleotides, the CDR3 is TGTGCCAGCAGCTACCTCCCCTCCTACAATGAGCAGTTCTTC.

The chain has TRBV4-2 and TRBJ2-1; maybe TRBD1 (6 bases). The CDR3 extends over 13 amino acids. The germline V gene encodes CDR1 LGHNA and CDR2 YNFKEQ. Deletions cut 6 bases from V and 0 bases from J, with 6 bases between. CDR3 nucleotide sequence: TGTGCCAGCAGAGGGGGCTCCTACAATGAGCAGTTCTTC. Amino acids: CASRGGSYNEQFF.

The chain couples TRBV15 to TRBJ2-5; D is unresolved. The CDR3 sequence is 12 residues long. The V end lost 6 bases, the J end lost 1 base, and 6 bases lay between the germline ends. In germline, CDR1 is LNHNV, CDR2 YYDKDF (reference sequence). As DNA, the CDR3 is TGTGCCACCAGAGGGTTCCAAGAGACCCAGTACTTC. It is translated as CATRGFQETQYF.

The chain couples TRBV9 to TRBJ1-5; a weak D match, TRBD1 (6 bases). The CDR3 is 14 residues long. Germline CDR1 and CDR2: SGDLS and YYNGEE. Trimming pared 4 bases from V and 3 bases from J, leaving 11 bases between. CDR3 in amino acids: CASSNGQLNQPQHF. For the CDR3, the DNA is TGTGCCAGCAGCAACGGACAGCTCAATCAGCCCCAGCATTTT.

The chain uses TRBV28 and TRBJ2-7; D uncertain. The germline V gene encodes CDR1 MDHEN and CDR2 SYDVKM. This CDR3 comprises 14 residues. V was trimmed by 1 base and J by 2 bases, leaving 9 bases between them. The CDR3, as DNA: TGTGCCAGCAGTTTATTGGCGGATCCCTACGAGCAGTACTTC. Amino acids: CASSLLADPYEQYF. Full variable domain (outside the CDR3, taken from reference TRBV28 and TRBJ2-7): DVKVTQSSRYLVKRTGEKVFLECVQDMDHENMFWYRQDPGLGLRLIYFSYDVKMKEKGDIPEGYSVSREKKERFSLILESASTNQTSMYLCASSLLADPYEQYFGPGTRLTVT.

This clone was seen just once. The rearrangement links TRBV28 to TRBJ1-5, with D possibly matching TRBD1 (5 bases). CDR3 length: 16 residues. V was pared by 2 bases and J by 7 bases, with 18 bases between. Looked up from germline, CDR1 is MDHEN and CDR2 is SYDVKM. Here the CDR3 DNA reads TGTGCCAGCAGTTTAGAGGCAGGGTGGAGGGAACAGCCCCAGCATTTT. It yields the protein CASSLEAGWREQPQHF.

The V call is TRBV28, the J call TRBJ1-1; no firm D call. V dropped 5 bases and J dropped 0 bases, with 7 bases sitting between them. CDR1 is MDHEN, CDR2 SYDVKM, per germline. The CDR3 extends over 13 amino acids. CDR3: CASSDAVNTEAFF. In nucleotides, the CDR3 is TGTGCCAGCAGTGACGCAGTGAACACTGAAGCTTTCTTT.

The chain joins TRBV19 to TRBJ1-1; D ambiguous. V lost 6 bases to trimming and J lost 3 bases, with 11 bases between them. Looked up from germline, CDR1 is LNHDA and CDR2 is SQIVND (reference sequence). CDR3 size: 13 residues. The DNA of the CDR3 is TGTGCCAGTAGGCATGGCACAGACACTGAAGCTTTCTTT. It specifies CASRHGTDTEAFF.

The chain employs TRBV9 and TRBJ2-3; TRBD1 matches at 9 bases. The CDR3 runs to 15 residues. Germline trimming cut 4 bases from V and 0 bases from J; bases unmatched to any gene: 3. CDR1 is SGDLS and CDR2 is YYNGEE in the germline V gene. CDR3 DNA: TGTGCCAGCAGCTCACAGGGGGCAAGCACAGATACGCAGTATTTT. Amino acids: CASSSQGASTDTQYF.

CDR3 coding DNA: TGTGCCAGCAGAATCCGACAGGGGGCTTACGAGCAGTACTTC. Protein product: CASRIRQGAYEQYF. This chain connects TRBV6-1 to TRBJ2-7, with 10 nucleotides matching TRBD1. Germline V gene data show CDR1 as MNHNS and CDR2 as SASEGT. Unmatched junction bases numbered 6, after V lost 6 bases and J lost 4 bases. The length of the CDR3 is 14 residues.

The chain couples TRBV19 to TRBJ1-5; TRBD1 agrees at 9 bases. V shed 5 bases and J 3 bases; nucleotides not matched to a gene: 5. Germline CDR1 is LNHDA and CDR2 is SQIVND (reference sequence). CDR3 length: 15 amino acids. DNA of the CDR3: TGTGCCAGTAGTGGTGGGACAGGGTTCAATCAGCCCCAGCATTTT. The encoded protein is CASSGGTGFNQPQHF.

The rearrangement joins TRBV5-5 to TRBJ1-4; the match to TRBD1 covers 7 bases. J was trimmed by 7 bases and V by 4 bases; bases with no gene match: 10. The CDR3 has 15 amino acids. The germline CDR1 and CDR2 sequences are SGHKS and YYEKEE (reference sequence). CDR3 region: CASSLQGEQAEKLFF. The CDR3 DNA follows: TGTGCCAGCAGCCTCCAGGGGGAACAGGCTGAAAAACTGTTTTTT.

This chain links TRBV27 with TRBJ2-5; a weak D match, TRBD2 (6 bases). From germline, CDR1 is MNHEY and CDR2 SMNVEV (reference sequence). Trimming took off 4 bases at V and 1 base at J, with 10 bases between the two ends. The CDR3 loop spans 14 amino acids. The CDR3 sequence is CASSSGEVQETQYF. For the CDR3, the DNA is TGTGCCAGCAGTTCGGGGGAGGTCCAAGAGACCCAGTACTTC.

The V and J genes are TRBV7-9 and TRBJ1-4; D is uncertain. Germline-derived CDR1 and CDR2 are SEHNR and FQNEAQ (reference sequence). The CDR3 has 15 amino acids. The ends were cut back, 2 bases at V and 10 bases at J, with 17 bases in the middle. The CDR3 sequence: CASSLSRDDPSKLFF. CDR3 bases: TGTGCCAGCAGCTTATCGAGGGATGATCCTTCAAAACTGTTTTTT.

This rearrangement joins TRBV4-1 to TRBJ2-5, with D uncertain. The CDR3 has 15 amino acids. The ends were cut back, 5 bases at V and 0 bases at J, with 13 bases in the middle. Germline V CDR1 and CDR2: MGHRA, YSYEKL. CDR3 sequence (DNA): TGCGCCAGCAGCGGCGGTTTGGAGTACCAAGAGACCCAGTACTTC. Its protein is CASSGGLEYQETQYF.

The chain links TRBV19 to TRBJ2-1; 11 nucleotides match TRBD1. The CDR3 sequence is 15 residues long. CDR1 and CDR2 from the germline V gene are LNHDA and SQIVND (reference sequence). The V segment lost 3 bases and the J segment 4 bases; nucleotides outside the gene matches: 2. CDR3 bases: TGTGCCAGTAGTATGGGACAGGGGGTGTACAATGAGCAGTTCTTC. Translating gives CASSMGQGVYNEQFF.

The chain links TRBV29-1 to TRBJ2-7; D is unresolved. The CDR3 is made up of 12 amino acids. The V end was cut by 7 bases, the J end by 2 bases, with 12 bases between. Germline V gene lookup returns CDR1 SQVTM and CDR2 ANQGSEA. CDR3 sequence (DNA): TGCAGCGCCCAACCCAGCCCCTACGAGCAGTACTTC. The encoded protein is CSAQPSPYEQYF.

The sample holds a few counts of this clone. The rearrangement uses TRBV6-5 and TRBJ1-6, with a weak D call TRBD1 (6 bases). The length of the CDR3 is 13 residues. Germline loops: CDR1 MNHEY, CDR2 SVGAGI. Trimming shortened V by 6 bases and J by 10 bases, and 13 bases separated the two germline ends. In DNA, the CDR3 is TGTGCCAGCAGGCCTGTCGGGGGCTCACCCCTCCACTTT. Amino acids: CASRPVGGSPLHF.

In this sample, this clone turned up once. The rearrangement joins TRBV15 to TRBJ1-4; D is ambiguous. V was shortened by 0 bases and J by 4 bases, with 15 bases between the two germline ends. The CDR3 totals 17 residues. CDR1 and CDR2 (germline): LNHNV, YYDKDF (reference sequence). The chain's CDR3 is CATSRDSFSGINEKLFF. In DNA, the CDR3 is TGTGCCACCAGCAGAGATTCATTTTCCGGGATTAATGAAAAACTGTTTTTT.

V gene TRBV27 combines with J gene TRBJ2-1, with D maybe TRBD2 (6 bases). Trimming removed 3 bases at V and 9 bases at J, with 12 bases between. CDR3 length: 13 amino acids. The germline CDR1 and CDR2 sequences are MNHEY and SMNVEV (reference sequence). The CDR3 nucleotides are TGTGCCAGCAGTTTGGGGGAGGATGGTGAGCAGTTCTTC. Its protein is CASSLGEDGEQFF.

The table lists this clone with a count of one. The V call is TRBV7-9, the J call TRBJ2-2; the match to TRBD2 covers 15 bases. Germline V gene lookup returns CDR1 SEHNR and CDR2 FQNEAQ (reference sequence). CDR3 length: 17 amino acids. Trimming cost V 3 bases and J 4 bases; bases outside gene matches: 3. The CDR3 nucleotides are TGTGCCAGCAGCTTCGGACTAGCGGGAGGGCCCACCGGGGAGCTGTTTTTT. This sequence encodes CASSFGLAGGPTGELFF.

This clone was observed once. The chain employs TRBV19 and TRBJ2-7; D may be TRBD2 (7 bases). Trimming pared 10 bases from V and 5 bases from J, leaving 21 bases between. In germline, CDR1 is LNHDA, CDR2 SQIVND (reference sequence). CDR3 length equals 14 residues. Here the CDR3 reads CATKRGGPGDEQYF. CDR3 DNA sequence: TGTGCCACGAAGAGGGGGGGGCCCGGGGACGAGCAGTACTTC.

The J gene is TRBJ1-5, the V gene TRBV4-1; D gene uncertain. Germline V gene data show CDR1 as MGHRA and CDR2 as YSYEKL. The CDR3 is 16 residues long. V lost 1 base and J lost 10, with 20 bases in between. The CDR3: CASSQVYTRPSQPQHF. In DNA, the CDR3 is TGCGCCAGCAGCCAAGTTTACACCAGGCCTTCACAACCCCAGCATTTT.

CDR3 loop: CASSVGGDAYEQYF. In DNA, the CDR3 is TGTGCCAGCAGTGTCGGGGGGGATGCCTACGAGCAGTACTTC. The genes are TRBV9 and TRBJ2-7; 8 bases agree with TRBD2. V was pared by 5 bases and J by 2 bases, with 6 bases of the junction left unmatched. The CDR3 length is 14 residues. Germline V gene sequence: CDR1 SGDLS, CDR2 YYNGEE.

The chain's CDR3 is CASSPPGPKGGYTF. The CDR3 DNA follows: TGTGCCAGCTCACCCCCGGGACCAAAGGGAGGCTACACCTTC. The chain combines TRBV18 with TRBJ1-2; maybe TRBD1 (5 bases). V was shortened by 3 bases and J by 8 bases, with 16 bases between the two germline ends. CDR3 length: 14 amino acids. Germline V lookup: CDR1 KGHSH, CDR2 LQKENI.

V is TRBV4-3 and J is TRBJ1-2; D call uncertain. V was pared by 3 bases and J by 9 bases, with 8 bases between. Germline CDR1 and CDR2: LGHNA and YSLEER. CDR3 length: 11 amino acids. The CDR3 DNA follows: TGCGCCAGCAGCCACCTTGGACGCTACACCTTC. It codes for CASSHLGRYTF.